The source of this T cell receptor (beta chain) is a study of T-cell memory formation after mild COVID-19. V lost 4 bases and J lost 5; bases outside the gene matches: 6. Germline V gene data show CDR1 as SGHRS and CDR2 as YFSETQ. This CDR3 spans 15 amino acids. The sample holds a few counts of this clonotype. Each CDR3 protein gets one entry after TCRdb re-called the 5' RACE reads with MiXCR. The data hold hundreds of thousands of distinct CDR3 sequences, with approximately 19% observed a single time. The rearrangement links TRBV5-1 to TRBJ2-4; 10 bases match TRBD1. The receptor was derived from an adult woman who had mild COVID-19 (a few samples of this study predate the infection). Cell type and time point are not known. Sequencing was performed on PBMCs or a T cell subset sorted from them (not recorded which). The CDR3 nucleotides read TGCGCCAGCAGCGCGGACAGGGGGGGCGAAAACATTCAGTACTTC. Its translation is CASSADRGGENIQYF.